Below, 5 T cell receptor beta chains from the same sample are listed, as sequenced in a study of T cell clonality in common variable immunodeficiency. Data came from immunoSEQ multiplex PCR; TCRdb stores just in-frame clones and leaves some out. The table lists over 35,000 clones, no singletons, with about 0.68% in the top ten. Sequenced sample: peripheral blood mononuclear cells. These receptors were collected from a person aged 18 to 75 in good health.

The sample holds many counts of this clone. Here the CDR3 reads CASSGGFNEQFF. CDR3 bases read: TGTGCCAGCAGCGGAGGGTTCAATGAG. V gene TRBV11-3 combines with J gene TRBJ2-1, with D possibly being TRBD2 (6 bases). Read coverage stops 3 residues before the CDR3 terminus; the germline J gene supplies the remainder. Germline lookup yields CDR1 SGHNT and CDR2 YENEEA. This CDR3 is 12 amino acids long. V dropped 5 bases and J dropped 6 bases, with 8 bases sitting between them.

This clone was counted many times. The DNA ends 3 residues before the CDR3 does, and the rest of the CDR3 is filled in from the germline J gene. The genes are TRBV5-1 and TRBJ2-7, with 15 bases fitting TRBD2. The CDR3 loop spans 16 amino acids. Germline V gene lookup returns CDR1 SGHRS and CDR2 YFSETQ. The V segment lost 3 bases and the J segment 2 bases; nucleotides outside the gene matches: 3. The CDR3 protein is CASSWGLAGGPYEQYF. CDR3 DNA (partial): TGCGCCAGCAGCTGGGGACTAGCGGGAGGACCCTACGAG.

This clone appeared many times. The read terminates 3 residues ahead of where the CDR3 ends, so the germline J gene completes it. This chain joins TRBV12-3 or TRBV12-4 and TRBJ2-7, with D possibly being TRBD2 (7 bases). V shed 3 bases and J shed 4 bases, with 13 bases lying between them. The CDR3 contains 14 residues. The CDR3 DNA, read in part, is TGTGCCAGCAGTTTGGGGGCGGGAGTATACGAG. Translating it yields CASSLGAGVYE. The CDR3, in full, reads CASSLGAGVYEQYF.

This clone was recorded many times. The read terminates 3 residues ahead of where the CDR3 ends, so the germline J gene completes it. V gene TRBV30 combines with J gene TRBJ2-7; 8 bases agree with TRBD1. J gave up 4 bases and V 0 bases, and 8 bases lay outside the gene matches. In germline, CDR1 is GTSNPN, CDR2 SVGIG (reference sequence). This CDR3 region has 15 residues. The CDR3 DNA, read in part, is TGTGCCTGGAGTGTGCAGGGGGCGGGATCTTACGAG. It is translated as CAWSVQGAGSYE. The CDR3 in its entirety is CAWSVQGAGSYEQYF.

This clone was seen at least ten times. The read comes to an end 3 residues before the CDR3 does, leaving the germline J gene to fill in the end. The gene calls are TRBV7-9 and TRBJ2-7; TRBD2 matches at 7 bases. The CDR3 is 14 amino acids. Germline trimming cut 2 bases from V and 5 bases from J; bases unmatched to any gene: 6. The germline V gene encodes CDR1 SEHNR and CDR2 FQNEAQ (reference sequence). The sequenced part of the CDR3 DNA is TGTGCCAGCAGCTTATTGGCCGCGGGAGACGAG. This gives the protein CASSLLAAGDE. The complete CDR3 reads CASSLLAAGDEQYF.